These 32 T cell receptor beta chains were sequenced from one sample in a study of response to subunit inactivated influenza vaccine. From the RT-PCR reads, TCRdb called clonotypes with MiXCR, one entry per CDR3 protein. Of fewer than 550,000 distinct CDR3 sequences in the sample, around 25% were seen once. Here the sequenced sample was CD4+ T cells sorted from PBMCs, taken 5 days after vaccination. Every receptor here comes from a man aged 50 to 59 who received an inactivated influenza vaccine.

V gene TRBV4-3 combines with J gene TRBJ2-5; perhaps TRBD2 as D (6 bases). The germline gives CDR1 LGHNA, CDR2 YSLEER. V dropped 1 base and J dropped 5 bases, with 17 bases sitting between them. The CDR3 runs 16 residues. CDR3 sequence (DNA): TGCGCCAGCAGCCAAGGGTTCTCCCGGGGGAGGGAGACCCAGTACTTC. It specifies CASSQGFSRGRETQYF.

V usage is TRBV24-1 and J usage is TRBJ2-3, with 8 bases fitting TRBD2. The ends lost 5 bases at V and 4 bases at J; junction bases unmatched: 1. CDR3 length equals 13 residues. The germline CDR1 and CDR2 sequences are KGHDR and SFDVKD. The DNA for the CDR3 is TGTGCCACCAGTGGAGCGGGAGCAGATACGCAGTATTTT. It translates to CATSGAGADTQYF.

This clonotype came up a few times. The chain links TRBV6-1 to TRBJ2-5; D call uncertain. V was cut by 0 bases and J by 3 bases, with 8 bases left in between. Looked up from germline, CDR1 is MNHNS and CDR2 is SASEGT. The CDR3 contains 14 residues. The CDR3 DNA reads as TGTGCCAGCAGTGAAGCGAAACATAAAGAGACCCAGTACTTC. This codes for CASSEAKHKETQYF.

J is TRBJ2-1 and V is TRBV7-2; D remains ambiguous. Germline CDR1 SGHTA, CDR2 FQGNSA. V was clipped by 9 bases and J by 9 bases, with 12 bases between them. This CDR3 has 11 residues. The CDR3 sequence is CASFVSGEQFF. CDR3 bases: TGTGCCAGTTTCGTCTCCGGTGAGCAGTTCTTC. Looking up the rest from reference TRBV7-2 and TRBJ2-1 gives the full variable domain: GAGVSQSPSNKVTEKGKDVELRCDPISGHTALYWYRQSLGQGLEFLIYFQGNSAPDKSGLPSDRFSAERTGGSVSTLTIQRTQQEDSAVYLCASFVSGEQFFGPGTRLTVL.

CDR3 in amino acids: CASSVTAGSSYNSPLHF. The CDR3 nucleotides read TGTGCCAGCAGCGTAACGGCAGGTAGCTCCTATAATTCACCCCTCCACTTT. The V and J genes are TRBV7-2 and TRBJ1-6; D gene unclear. The CDR3 extends over 17 amino acids. Germline assignment: CDR1 SGHTA and CDR2 FQGNSA. Trimming removed 5 bases from V and 0 bases from J, with 14 bases in between.

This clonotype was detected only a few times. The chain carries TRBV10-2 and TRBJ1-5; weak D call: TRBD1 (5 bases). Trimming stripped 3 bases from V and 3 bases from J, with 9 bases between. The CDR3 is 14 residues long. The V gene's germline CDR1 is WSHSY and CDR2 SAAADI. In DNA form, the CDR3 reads TGCGCCAGCAGTGATCGGGGCCCCAATCAGCCCCAGCATTTT. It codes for CASSDRGPNQPQHF.

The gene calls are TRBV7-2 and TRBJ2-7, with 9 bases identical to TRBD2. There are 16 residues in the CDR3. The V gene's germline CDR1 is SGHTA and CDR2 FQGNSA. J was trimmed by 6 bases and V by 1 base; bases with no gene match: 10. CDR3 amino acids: CASSLVAGGIGFEQYF. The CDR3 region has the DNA TGTGCCAGCAGCTTAGTCGCGGGGGGGATCGGGTTCGAGCAGTACTTC. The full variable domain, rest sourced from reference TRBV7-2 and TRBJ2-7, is GAGVSQSPSNKVTEKGKDVELRCDPISGHTALYWYRQSLGQGLEFLIYFQGNSAPDKSGLPSDRFSAERTGGSVSTLTIQRTQQEDSAVYLCASSLVAGGIGFEQYFGPGTRLTVT.

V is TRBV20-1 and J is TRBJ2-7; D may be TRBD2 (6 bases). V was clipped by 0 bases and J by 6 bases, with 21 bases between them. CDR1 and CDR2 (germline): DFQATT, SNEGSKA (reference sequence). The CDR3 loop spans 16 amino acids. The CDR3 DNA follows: TGCAGTGCTAGAGATCAAGTTTCGCGGGGCCGGTTCGAGCAGTACTTC. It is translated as CSARDQVSRGRFEQYF.

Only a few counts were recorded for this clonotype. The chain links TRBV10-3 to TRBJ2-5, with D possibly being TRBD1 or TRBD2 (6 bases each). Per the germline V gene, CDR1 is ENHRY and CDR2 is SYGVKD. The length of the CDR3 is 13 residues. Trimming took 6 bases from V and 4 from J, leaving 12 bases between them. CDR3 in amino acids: CAISARGLETQYF. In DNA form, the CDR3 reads TGTGCCATCAGCGCCCGGGGGCTAGAGACCCAGTACTTC.

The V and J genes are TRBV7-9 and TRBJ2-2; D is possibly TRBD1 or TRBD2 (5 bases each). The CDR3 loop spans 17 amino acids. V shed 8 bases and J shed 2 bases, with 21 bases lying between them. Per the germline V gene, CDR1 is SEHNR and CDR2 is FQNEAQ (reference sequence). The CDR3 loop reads CASSLFRDPINTGELFF. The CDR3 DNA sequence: TGTGCCAGCTCCCTATTCCGGGACCCAATTAACACCGGGGAGCTGTTTTTT.

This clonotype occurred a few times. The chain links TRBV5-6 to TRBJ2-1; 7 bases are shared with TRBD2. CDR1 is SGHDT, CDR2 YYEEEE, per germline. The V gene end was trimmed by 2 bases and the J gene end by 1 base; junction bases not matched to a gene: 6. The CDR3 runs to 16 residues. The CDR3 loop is CASSFRLASSYNEQFF. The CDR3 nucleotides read TGTGCCAGCAGCTTCCGACTAGCCTCGTCCTACAATGAGCAGTTCTTC.

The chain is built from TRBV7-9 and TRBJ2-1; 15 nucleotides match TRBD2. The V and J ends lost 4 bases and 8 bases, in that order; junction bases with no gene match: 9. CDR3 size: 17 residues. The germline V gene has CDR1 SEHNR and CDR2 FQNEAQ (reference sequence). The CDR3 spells CASSSRTSGGGMDEQFF. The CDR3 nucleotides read TGTGCCAGCAGCTCCCGGACTAGCGGGGGGGGCATGGATGAGCAGTTCTTC.

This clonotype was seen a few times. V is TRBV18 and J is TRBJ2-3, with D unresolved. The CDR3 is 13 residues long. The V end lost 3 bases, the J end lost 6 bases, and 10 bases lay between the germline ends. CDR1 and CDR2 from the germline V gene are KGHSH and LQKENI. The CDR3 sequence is CASSPQELDTQYF. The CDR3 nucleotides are TGTGCCAGCTCACCCCAAGAGCTGGATACGCAGTATTTT.

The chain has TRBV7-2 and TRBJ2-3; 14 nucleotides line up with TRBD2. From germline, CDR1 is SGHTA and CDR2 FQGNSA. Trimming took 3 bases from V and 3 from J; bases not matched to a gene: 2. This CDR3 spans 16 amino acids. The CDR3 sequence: CASSFGTSGGTDTQYF. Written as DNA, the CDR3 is TGTGCCAGCAGCTTCGGGACTAGCGGGGGAACAGATACGCAGTATTTT.

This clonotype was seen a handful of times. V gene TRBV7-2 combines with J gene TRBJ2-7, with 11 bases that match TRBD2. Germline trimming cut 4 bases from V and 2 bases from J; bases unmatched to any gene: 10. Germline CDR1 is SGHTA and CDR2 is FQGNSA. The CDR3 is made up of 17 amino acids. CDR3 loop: CASSWGPALAGAYEQYF. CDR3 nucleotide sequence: TGTGCCAGCAGCTGGGGGCCTGCACTAGCGGGAGCCTACGAGCAGTACTTC.

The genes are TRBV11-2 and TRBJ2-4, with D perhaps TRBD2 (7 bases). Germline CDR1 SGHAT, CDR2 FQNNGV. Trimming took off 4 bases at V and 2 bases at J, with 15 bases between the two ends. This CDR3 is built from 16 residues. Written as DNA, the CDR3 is TGTGCCAGCAGCTGGGGGGGGGCGAATACCAAAAACATTCAGTACTTC. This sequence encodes CASSWGGANTKNIQYF. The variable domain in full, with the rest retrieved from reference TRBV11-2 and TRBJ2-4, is EAGVAQSPRYKIIEKRQSVAFWCNPISGHATLYWYQQILGQGPKLLIQFQNNGVVDDSQLPKDRFSAERLKGVDSTLKIQPAKLEDSAVYLCASSWGGANTKNIQYFGAGTRLSVL.

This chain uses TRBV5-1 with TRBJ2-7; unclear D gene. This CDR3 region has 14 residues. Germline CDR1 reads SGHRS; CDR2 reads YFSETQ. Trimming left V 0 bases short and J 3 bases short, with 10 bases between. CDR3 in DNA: TGCGCCAGCAGCTTGGCCCATGGGGACTACGAGCAGTACTTC. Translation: CASSLAHGDYEQYF.

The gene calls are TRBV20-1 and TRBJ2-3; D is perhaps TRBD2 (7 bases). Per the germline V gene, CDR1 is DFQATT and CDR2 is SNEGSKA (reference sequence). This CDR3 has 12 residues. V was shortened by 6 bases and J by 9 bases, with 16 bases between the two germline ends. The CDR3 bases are TGCAGTGCCCGGGGGGCTTGGATCACGCAGTATTTT. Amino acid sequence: CSARGAWITQYF.

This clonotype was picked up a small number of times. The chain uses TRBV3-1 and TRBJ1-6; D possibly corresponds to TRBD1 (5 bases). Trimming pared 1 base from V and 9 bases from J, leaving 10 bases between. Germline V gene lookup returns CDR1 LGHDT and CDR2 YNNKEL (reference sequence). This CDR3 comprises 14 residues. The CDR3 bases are TGTGCCAGCAGCCAAGGGGGGGTCCGTTCACCCCTCCACTTT. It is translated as CASSQGGVRSPLHF.

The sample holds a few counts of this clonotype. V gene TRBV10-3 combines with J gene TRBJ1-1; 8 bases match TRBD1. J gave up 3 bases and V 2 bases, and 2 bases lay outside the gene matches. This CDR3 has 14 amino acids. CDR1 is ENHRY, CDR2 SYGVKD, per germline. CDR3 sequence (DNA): TGTGCCATCAGTGAGCAGGGGGCGGACACTGAAGCTTTCTTT. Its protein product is CAISEQGADTEAFF.

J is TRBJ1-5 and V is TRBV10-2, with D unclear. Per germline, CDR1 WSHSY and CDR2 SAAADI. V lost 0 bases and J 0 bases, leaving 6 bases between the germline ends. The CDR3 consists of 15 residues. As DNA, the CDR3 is TGCGCCAGCAGTGAGTCGGGCAGTAGCAATCAGCCCCAGCATTTT. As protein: CASSESGSSNQPQHF.

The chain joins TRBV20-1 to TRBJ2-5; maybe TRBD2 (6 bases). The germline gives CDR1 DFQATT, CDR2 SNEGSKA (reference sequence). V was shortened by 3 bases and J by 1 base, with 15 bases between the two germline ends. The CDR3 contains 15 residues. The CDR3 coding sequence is TGCAGTGCTAGTCGCTATCTAGCGACCCAAGAGACCCAGTACTTC. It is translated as CSASRYLATQETQYF.

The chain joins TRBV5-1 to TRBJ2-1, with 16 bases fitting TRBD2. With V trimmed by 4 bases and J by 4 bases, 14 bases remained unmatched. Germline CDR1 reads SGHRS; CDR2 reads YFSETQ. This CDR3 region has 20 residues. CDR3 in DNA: TGCGCCAGCAGCGGCGGGACTAGCGGGGGGGCCTACGTGATATACAATGAGCAGTTCTTC. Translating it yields CASSGGTSGGAYVIYNEQFF.

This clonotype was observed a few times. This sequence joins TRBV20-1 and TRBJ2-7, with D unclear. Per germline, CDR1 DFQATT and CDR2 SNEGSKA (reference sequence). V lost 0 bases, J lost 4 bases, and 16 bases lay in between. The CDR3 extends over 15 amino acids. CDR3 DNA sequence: TGCAGTGCTAGAGACGATGTAGGGCCATTGTACGAGCAGTACTTC. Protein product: CSARDDVGPLYEQYF.

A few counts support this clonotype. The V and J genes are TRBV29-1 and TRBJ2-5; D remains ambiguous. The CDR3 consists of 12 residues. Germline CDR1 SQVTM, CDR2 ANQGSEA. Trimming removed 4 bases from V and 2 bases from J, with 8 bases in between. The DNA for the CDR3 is TGCAGCGTTGCAGTAGGACAAGAGACCCAGTACTTC. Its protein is CSVAVGQETQYF.

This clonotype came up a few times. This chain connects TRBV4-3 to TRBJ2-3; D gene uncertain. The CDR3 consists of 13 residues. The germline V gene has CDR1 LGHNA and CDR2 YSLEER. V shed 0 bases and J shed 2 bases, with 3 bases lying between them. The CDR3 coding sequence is TGCGCCAGCAGCCAAGAGTTCACAGATACGCAGTATTTT. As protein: CASSQEFTDTQYF.

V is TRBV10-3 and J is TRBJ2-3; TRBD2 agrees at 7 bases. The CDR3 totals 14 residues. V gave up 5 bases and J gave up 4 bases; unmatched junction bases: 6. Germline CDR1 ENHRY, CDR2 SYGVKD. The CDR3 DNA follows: TGTGCCATCAGTCTGTGGGAGGGGTCAGATACGCAGTATTTT. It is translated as CAISLWEGSDTQYF.

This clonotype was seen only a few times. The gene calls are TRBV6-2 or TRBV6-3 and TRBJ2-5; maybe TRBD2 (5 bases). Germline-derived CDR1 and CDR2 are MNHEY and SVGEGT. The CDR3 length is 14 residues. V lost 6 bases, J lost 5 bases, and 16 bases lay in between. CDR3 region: CASSYGLMRETQYF. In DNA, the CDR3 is TGTGCCAGCAGCTATGGACTTATGAGGGAGACCCAGTACTTC.

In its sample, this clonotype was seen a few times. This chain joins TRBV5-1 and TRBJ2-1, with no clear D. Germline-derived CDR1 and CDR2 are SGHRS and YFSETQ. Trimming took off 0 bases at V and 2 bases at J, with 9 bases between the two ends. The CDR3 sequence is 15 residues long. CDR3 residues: CASSLVAEPYNEQFF. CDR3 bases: TGCGCCAGCAGCTTGGTTGCGGAGCCCTACAATGAGCAGTTCTTC. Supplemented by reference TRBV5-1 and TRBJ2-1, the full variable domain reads KAGVTQTPRYLIKTRGQQVTLSCSPISGHRSVSWYQQTPGQGLQFLFEYFSETQRNKGNFPGRFSGRQFSNSRSEMNVSTLELGDSALYLCASSLVAEPYNEQFFGPGTRLTVL.

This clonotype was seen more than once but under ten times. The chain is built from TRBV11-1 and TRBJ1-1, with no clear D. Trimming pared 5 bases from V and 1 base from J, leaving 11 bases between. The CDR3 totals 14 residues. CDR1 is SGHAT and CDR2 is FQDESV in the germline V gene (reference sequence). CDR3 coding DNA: TGTGCCAGCAGCCTAACCGTATCGAACACTGAAGCTTTCTTT. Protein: CASSLTVSNTEAFF. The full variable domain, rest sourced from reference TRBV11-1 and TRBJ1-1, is EAEVAQSPRYKITEKSQAVAFWCDPISGHATLYWYRQILGQGPELLVQFQDESVVDDSQLPKDRFSAERLKGVDSTLKIQPAELGDSAMYLCASSLTVSNTEAFFGQGTRLTVV.

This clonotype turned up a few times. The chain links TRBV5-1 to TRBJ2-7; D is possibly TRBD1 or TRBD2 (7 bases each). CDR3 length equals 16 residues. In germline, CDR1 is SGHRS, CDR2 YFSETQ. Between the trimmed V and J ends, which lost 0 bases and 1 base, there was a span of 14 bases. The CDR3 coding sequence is TGCGCCAGCAGCTTGGAGGGCAGGGGGGGTTCCTACGAGCAGTACTTC. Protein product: CASSLEGRGGSYEQYF.

The CDR3 reads CASGREGGTSGELFF. CDR3 in DNA: TGTGCCAGCGGACGGGAGGGTGGTACCAGCGGGGAGCTGTTTTTT. This chain joins TRBV6-1 and TRBJ2-2; 8 nucleotides align to TRBD2. J was trimmed by 7 bases and V by 8 bases; bases with no gene match: 12. Germline values: CDR1 MNHNS, CDR2 SASEGT. The CDR3 totals 15 residues.